This T cell receptor beta chain was documented in a study of T-cell memory formation after mild COVID-19. This clonotype was recorded a few times. TCRdb passed the 5' RACE reads through MiXCR, listing each CDR3 protein once. Here the sample spans hundreds of thousands of distinct CDR3 sequences, just over 15% being singletons. The sequenced material came from PBMCs or a T cell subset sorted from them (not recorded which). This clonotype was sampled from an adult woman who had mild COVID-19 (a few samples of this study predate the infection). Cell type and time point are not known.

The CDR3 sequence is CASSFSGSVSGELFF. The CDR3 coding sequence is TGTGCCAGCAGCTTCTCTGGGAGCGTCTCCGGGGAGCTGTTTTTT. The chain uses TRBV5-4 and TRBJ2-2, with TRBD2 as a possible D gene (5 bases). Trimming pared 2 bases from V and 6 bases from J, leaving 14 bases between. Germline CDR1 reads SGHNT; CDR2 reads YYREEE (reference sequence). The CDR3 has 15 residues.